This T cell receptor beta chain is from a study of blood T cell repertoires in COVID-19. Study information: Sites in the United States, Italy and Spain provided acute and convalescent COVID-19 samples. The analysed material was cDNA or gDNA that came from T cells, B-cell-depleted T cells, or PBMCs.

CDR3 length equals 15 residues. V was pared by 4 bases and J by 0 bases, with 12 bases between. The germline V gene has CDR1 SGHAT and CDR2 FQNNGV. Some clones are missing from TCRdb's copy, which holds only in-frame ones; the method was immunoSEQ multiplex PCR. The sample consists of hundreds of thousands of clones, 88% of them appearing once. The study assigned cohorts using participant-reported clinical history. The clonotype originates from a woman in her forties or fifties who had recovered from COVID-19. This chain connects TRBV11-2 to TRBJ1-2; D unresolved. Source material: PBMCs or T cells enriched from blood (not recorded which). In DNA form, the CDR3 reads TGTGCCAGCAGCTCCCTCTCCTTTGCTAACTATGGCTACACCTTC. Translating it yields CASSSLSFANYGYTF.